This paragraph covers one TCR beta chain sequence. Its antigen is not identified. This entry is derived from a study of shared clonotypes between healthy human individuals. Study overall: CD8 memory received one plate per donor, CD8 naive two, CD4 memory three and CD4 naive three.

In the original processing: ImmunoSEQ gave junction-only sequences without quality scores, so filtering differed. Method: immunoSEQ multiplex PCR; TCRdb's copy keeps in-frame clones and lacks some. The V and J calls and clone size are taken from that table; D and trimming were inferred from the DNA. Of some 1,400,000 clones detected, around 95% appear once; the ten largest clones hold over 1%. General study results and limits: The study found roughly 5% of naive CD4 clonotypes shared across a few donors. It was the non-shared clonotypes that had lower generation probabilities than clonotypes shared by all four donors.

Germline CDR1 KGHSH, CDR2 LQKENI. The V gene end was trimmed by 3 bases and the J gene end by 5 bases; junction bases not matched to a gene: 5. The CDR3 is 15 residues long. This clonotype originated in a man aged 25-45 years in good health. The specimen sequenced was naive CD4+ T cells sorted from blood. As to subset: CD45RA+ positively selected. V and J are TRBV18 and TRBJ2-7; TRBD1 aligns across 12 bases. In DNA form, the CDR3 reads TGTGCCAGCTCACCTGGGACAGGGGGCGTCAACGAGCAGTACTTC. It is translated as CASSPGTGGVNEQYF.